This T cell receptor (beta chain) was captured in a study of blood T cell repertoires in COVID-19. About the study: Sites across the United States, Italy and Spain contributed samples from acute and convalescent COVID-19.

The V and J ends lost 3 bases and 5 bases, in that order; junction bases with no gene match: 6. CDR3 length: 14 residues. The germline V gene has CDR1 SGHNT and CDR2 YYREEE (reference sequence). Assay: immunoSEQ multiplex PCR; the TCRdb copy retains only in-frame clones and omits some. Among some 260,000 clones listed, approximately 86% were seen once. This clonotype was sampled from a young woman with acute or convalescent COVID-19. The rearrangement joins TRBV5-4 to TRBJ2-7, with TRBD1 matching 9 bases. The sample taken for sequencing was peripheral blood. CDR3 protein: CASSSGQGFNEQYF. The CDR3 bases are TGTGCCAGCAGCTCCGGACAGGGGTTCAACGAGCAGTACTTC.